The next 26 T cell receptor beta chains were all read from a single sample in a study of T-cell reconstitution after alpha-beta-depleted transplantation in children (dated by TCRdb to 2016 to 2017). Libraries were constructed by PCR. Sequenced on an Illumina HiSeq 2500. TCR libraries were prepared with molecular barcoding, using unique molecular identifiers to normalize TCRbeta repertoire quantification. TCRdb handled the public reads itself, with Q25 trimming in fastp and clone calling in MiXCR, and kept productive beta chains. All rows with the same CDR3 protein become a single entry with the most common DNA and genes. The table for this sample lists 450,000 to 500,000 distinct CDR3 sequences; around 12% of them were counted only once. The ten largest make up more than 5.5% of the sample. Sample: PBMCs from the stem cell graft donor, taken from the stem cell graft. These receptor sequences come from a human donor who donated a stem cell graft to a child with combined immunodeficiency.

The CDR3 sequence: CASTPGHYTDTQYF. In nucleotides, the CDR3 is TGTGCCAGCACACCGGGACACTACACAGATACGCAGTATTTT. The chain has TRBV7-3 and TRBJ2-3; D might be TRBD1 (6 bases). The germline gives CDR1 SGHTA, CDR2 FQGTGA. V was pared by 7 bases and J by 2 bases, with 13 bases between. The CDR3 length is 14 residues.

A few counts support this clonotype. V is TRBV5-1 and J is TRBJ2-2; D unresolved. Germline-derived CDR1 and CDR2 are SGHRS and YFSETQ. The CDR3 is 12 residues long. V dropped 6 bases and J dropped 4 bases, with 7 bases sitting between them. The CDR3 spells CASIAPTGELFF. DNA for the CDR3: TGCGCCAGCATCGCCCCCACCGGGGAGCTGTTTTTT.

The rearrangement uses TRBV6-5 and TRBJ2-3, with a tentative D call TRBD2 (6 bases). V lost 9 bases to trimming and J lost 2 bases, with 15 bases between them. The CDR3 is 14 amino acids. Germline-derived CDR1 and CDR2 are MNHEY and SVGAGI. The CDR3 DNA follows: TGTGCCAGTTGCGGGGACGAACCCACAGATACGCAGTATTTT. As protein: CASCGDEPTDTQYF.

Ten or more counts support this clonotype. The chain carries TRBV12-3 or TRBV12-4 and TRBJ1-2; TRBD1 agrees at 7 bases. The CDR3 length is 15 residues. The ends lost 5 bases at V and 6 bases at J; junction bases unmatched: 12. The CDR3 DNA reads TGTGCCAGCAGTCTCCACGAGACAGGGTACAATGGCTACACCTTC. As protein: CASSLHETGYNGYTF.

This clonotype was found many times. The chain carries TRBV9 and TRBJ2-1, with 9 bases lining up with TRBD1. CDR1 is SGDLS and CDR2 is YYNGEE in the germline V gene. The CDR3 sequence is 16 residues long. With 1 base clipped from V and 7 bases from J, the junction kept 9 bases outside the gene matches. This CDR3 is CASSVRRDREGNEQFF. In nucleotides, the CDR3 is TGTGCCAGCAGCGTAAGGAGGGACAGGGAAGGGAATGAGCAGTTCTTC. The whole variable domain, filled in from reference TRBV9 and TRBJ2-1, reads DSGVTQTPKHLITATGQRVTLRCSPRSGDLSVYWYQQSLDQGLQFLIQYYNGEERAKGNILERFSAQQFPDLHSELNLSSLELGDSALYFCASSVRRDREGNEQFFGPGTRLTVL.

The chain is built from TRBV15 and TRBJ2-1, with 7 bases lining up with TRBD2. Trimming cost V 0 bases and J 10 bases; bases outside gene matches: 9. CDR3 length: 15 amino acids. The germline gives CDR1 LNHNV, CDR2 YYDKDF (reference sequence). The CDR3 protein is CATSRDLGREKEQFF. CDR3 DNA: TGTGCCACCAGCAGAGATCTGGGGAGGGAAAAAGAGCAGTTCTTC.

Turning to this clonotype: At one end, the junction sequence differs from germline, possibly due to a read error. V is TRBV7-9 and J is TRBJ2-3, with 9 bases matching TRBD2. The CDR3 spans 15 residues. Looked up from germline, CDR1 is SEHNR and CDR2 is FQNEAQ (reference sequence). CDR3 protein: CASSVAGAGTDTQYF. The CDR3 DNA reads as TGTGCCAGCAGCGTAGCGGGGGCGGGCACAGATACGCAGTATTTT.

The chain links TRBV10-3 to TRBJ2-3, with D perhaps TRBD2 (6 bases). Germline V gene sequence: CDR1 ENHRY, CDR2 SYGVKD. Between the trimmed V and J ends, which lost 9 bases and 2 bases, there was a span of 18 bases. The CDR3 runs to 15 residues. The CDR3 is CAIMDPGVHTDTQYF. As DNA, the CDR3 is TGTGCCATAATGGACCCGGGGGTCCACACAGATACGCAGTATTTT.

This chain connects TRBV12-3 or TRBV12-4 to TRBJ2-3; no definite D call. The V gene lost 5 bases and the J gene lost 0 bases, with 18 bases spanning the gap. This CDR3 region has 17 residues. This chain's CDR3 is CASSPGFSKTSTDTQYF. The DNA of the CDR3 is TGTGCCAGCAGTCCCGGGTTTAGTAAAACTAGCACAGATACGCAGTATTTT.

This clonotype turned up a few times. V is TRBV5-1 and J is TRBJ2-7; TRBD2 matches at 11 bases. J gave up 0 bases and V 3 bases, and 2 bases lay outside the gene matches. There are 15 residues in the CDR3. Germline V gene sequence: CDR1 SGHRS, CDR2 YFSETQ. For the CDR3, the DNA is TGCGCCAGCAGCTCTAGCGGGGGGCCCTCCTACGAGCAGTACTTC. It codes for CASSSSGGPSYEQYF.

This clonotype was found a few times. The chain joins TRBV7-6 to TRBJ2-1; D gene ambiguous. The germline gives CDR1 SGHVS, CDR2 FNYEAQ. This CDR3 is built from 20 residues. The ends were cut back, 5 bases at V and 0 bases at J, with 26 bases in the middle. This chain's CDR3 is CASSPRPRTLQSSSYNEQFF. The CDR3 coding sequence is TGTGCCAGCAGCCCTCGACCTCGGACCTTACAGTCAAGCTCCTACAATGAGCAGTTCTTC.

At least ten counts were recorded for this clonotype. Here the CDR3 reads CASSLQNQETQYF. The CDR3 region has the DNA TGTGCCAGCAGTTTACAGAACCAAGAGACCCAGTACTTC. The V call is TRBV6-6, the J call TRBJ2-5; D is unclear. The CDR3 loop spans 13 amino acids. V lost 4 bases, J lost 0 bases, and 6 bases lay in between. Germline CDR1 is MNHNY and CDR2 is SVGAGI (reference sequence).

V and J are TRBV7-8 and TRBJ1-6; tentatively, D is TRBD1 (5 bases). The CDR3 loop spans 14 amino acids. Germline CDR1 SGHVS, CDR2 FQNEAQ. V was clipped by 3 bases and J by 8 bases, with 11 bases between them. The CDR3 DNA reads TGTGCCAGCAGCTTGGGGGGGAGCGATTCACCCCTCCACTTT. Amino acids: CASSLGGSDSPLHF. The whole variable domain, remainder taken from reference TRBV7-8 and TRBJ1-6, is GAGVSQSPRYKVAKRGQDVALRCDPISGHVSLFWYQQALGQGPEFLTYFQNEAQLDKSGLPSDRFFAERPEGSVSTLKIQRTQQEDSAVYLCASSLGGSDSPLHFGNGTRLTVT.

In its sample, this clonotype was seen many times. Here the CDR3 reads CASSLRTGEGNTIYF. The CDR3, as DNA: TGCGCCAGCAGCTTGCGGACAGGGGAAGGAAACACCATATATTTT. The chain employs TRBV5-1 and TRBJ1-3; 9 positions match TRBD1. This CDR3 comprises 15 residues. V lost 1 base to trimming and J lost 4 bases; unmatched junction nucleotides: 3. Germline loops: CDR1 SGHRS, CDR2 YFSETQ.

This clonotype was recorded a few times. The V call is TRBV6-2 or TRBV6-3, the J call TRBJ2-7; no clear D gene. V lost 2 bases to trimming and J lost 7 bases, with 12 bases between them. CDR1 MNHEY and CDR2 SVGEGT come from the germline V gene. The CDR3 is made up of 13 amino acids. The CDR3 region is CASSYAAEREQYF. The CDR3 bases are TGTGCCAGCAGTTACGCCGCGGAAAGGGAGCAGTACTTC.

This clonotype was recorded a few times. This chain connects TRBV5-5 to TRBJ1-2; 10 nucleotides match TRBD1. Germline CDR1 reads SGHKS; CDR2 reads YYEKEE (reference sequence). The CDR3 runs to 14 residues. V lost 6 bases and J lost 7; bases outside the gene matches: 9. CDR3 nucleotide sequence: TGTGCCAGCATCGGGACAGGGGTGTTGGGTGGCTACACCTTC. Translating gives CASIGTGVLGGYTF.

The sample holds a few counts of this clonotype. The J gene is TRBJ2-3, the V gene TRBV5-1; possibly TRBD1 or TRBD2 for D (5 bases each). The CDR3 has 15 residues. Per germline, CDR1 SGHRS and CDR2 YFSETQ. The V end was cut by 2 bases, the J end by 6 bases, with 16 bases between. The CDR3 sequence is CASSFGTLNRDTQYF. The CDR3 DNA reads TGCGCCAGCAGCTTCGGGACCCTAAACCGGGATACGCAGTATTTT.

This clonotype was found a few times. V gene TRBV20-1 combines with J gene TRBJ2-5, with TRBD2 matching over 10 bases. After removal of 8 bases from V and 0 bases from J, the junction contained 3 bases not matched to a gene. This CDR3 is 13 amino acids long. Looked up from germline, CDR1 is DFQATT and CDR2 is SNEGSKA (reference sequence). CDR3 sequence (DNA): TGCAGTTATAGCGGGAGGAACCAAGAGACCCAGTACTTC. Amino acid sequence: CSYSGRNQETQYF.

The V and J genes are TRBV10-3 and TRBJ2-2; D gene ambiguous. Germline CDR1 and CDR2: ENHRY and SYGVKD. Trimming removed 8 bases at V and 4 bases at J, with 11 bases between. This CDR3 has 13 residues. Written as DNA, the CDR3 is TGTGCCATCCGTCAGCACACCACCGGGGAGCTGTTTTTT. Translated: CAIRQHTTGELFF.

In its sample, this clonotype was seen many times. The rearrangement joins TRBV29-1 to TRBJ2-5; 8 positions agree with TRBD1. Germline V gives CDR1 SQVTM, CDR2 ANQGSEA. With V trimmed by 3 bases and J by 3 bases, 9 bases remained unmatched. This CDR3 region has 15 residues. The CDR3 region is CSVEVPTGGEETQYF. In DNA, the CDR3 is TGCAGCGTTGAGGTTCCAACAGGGGGAGAAGAGACCCAGTACTTC.

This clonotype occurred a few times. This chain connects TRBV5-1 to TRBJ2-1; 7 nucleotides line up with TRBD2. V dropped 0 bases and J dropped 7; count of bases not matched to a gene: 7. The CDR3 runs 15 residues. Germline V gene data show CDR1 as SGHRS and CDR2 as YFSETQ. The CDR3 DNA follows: TGCGCCAGCAGCTTGGCTGGCGGGAGTAGGAATGAGCAGTTCTTC. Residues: CASSLAGGSRNEQFF.

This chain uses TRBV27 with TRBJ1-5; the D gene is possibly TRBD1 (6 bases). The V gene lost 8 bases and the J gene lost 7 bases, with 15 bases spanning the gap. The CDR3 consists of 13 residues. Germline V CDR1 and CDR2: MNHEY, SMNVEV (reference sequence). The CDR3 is CASLQGFWQPQHF. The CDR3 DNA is TGTGCCAGCTTACAGGGTTTCTGGCAGCCCCAGCATTTT.

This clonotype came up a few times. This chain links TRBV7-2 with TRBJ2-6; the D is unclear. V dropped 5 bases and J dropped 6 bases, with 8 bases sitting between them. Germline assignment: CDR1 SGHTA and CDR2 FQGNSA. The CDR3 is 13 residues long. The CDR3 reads CASSTVPANVLTF. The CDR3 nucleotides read TGTGCCAGCAGCACCGTCCCGGCCAACGTCCTGACTTTC.

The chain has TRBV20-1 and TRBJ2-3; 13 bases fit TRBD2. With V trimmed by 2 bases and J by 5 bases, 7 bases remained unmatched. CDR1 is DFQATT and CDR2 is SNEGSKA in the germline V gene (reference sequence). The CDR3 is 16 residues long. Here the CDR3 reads CSARPGLAGLGDTQYF. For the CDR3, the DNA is TGCAGTGCTAGACCGGGACTAGCGGGATTGGGAGATACGCAGTATTTT.

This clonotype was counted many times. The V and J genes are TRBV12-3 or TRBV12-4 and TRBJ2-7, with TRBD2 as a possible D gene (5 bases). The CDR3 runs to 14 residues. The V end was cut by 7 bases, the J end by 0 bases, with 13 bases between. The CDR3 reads CASTPGGRSYEQYF. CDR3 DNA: TGTGCCAGCACCCCTGGAGGCCGCTCCTACGAGCAGTACTTC.

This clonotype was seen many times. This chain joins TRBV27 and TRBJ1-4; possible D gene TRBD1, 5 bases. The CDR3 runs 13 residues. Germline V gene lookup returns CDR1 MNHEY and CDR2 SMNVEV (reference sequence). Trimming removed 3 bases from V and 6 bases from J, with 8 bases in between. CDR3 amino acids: CASSFQGYEKLFF. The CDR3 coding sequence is TGTGCCAGCAGTTTTCAGGGCTATGAAAAACTGTTTTTT.